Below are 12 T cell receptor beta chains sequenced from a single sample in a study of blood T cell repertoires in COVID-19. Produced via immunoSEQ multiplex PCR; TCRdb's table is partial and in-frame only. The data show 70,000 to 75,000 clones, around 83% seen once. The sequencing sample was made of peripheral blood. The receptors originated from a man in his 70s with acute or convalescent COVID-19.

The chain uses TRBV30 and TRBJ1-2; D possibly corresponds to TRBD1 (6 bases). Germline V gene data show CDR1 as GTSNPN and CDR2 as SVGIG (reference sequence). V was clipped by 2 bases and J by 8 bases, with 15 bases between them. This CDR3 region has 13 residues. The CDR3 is CAWSPGVARGYTF. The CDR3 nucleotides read TGTGCCTGGAGTCCAGGGGTGGCTAGAGGCTACACCTTC.

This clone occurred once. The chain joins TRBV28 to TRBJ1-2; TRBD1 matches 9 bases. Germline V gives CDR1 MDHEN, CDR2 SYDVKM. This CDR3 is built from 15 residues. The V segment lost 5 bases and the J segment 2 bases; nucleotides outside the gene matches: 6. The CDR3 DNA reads TGTGCCAGCAGTCGGACAGGGGCGAAAAACTATGGCTACACCTTC. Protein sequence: CASSRTGAKNYGYTF.

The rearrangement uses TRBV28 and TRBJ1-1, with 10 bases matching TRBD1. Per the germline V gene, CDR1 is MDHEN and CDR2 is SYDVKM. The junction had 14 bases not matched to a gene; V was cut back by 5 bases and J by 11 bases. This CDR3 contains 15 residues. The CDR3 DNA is TGTGCCAGCAGTCCCGGAGGACAGGGGGAGGATGACGCTTTCTTT. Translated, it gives CASSPGGQGEDDAFF.

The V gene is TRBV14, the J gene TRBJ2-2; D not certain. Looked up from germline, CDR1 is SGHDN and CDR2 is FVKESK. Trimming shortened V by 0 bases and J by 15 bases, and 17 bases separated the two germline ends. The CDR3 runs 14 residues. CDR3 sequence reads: CASSQDPRAQSLFF. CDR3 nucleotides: TGTGCCAGCAGCCAAGATCCCCGTGCGCAATCATTGTTTTTT.

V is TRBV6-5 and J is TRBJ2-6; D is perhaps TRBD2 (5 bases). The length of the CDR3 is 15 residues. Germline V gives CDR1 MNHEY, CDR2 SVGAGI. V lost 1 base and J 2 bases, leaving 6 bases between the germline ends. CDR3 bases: TGTGCCAGCAGTTACTACGGGGCTGGGGCCAACGTCCTGACTTTC. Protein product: CASSYYGAGANVLTF.

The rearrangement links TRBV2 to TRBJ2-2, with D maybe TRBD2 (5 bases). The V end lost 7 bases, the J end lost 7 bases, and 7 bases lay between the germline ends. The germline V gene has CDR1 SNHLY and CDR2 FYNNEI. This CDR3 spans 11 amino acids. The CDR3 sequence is CASTEGGELFF. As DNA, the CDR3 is TGTGCCAGCACCGAGGGCGGGGAGCTGTTTTTT.

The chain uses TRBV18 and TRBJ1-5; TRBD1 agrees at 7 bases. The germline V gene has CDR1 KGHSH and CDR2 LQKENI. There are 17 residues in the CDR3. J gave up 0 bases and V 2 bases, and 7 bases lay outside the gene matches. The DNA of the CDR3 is TGTGCCAGCTCACCATCCCCCAGGGGGGATAGCAATCAGCCCCAGCATTTT. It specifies CASSPSPRGDSNQPQHF.

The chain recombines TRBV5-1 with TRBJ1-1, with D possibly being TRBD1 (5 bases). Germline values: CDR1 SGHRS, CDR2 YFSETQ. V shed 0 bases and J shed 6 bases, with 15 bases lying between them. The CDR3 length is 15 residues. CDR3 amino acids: CASSLGAGGFAEAFF. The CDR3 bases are TGCGCCAGCAGCTTGGGAGCGGGGGGGTTCGCTGAAGCTTTCTTT.

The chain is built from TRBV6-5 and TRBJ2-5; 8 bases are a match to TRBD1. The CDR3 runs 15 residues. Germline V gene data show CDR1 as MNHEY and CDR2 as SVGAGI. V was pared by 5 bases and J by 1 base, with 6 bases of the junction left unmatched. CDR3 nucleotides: TGTGCCAGCAGTAAACGACAGGGGATCCAAGAGACCCAGTACTTC. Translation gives CASSKRQGIQETQYF.

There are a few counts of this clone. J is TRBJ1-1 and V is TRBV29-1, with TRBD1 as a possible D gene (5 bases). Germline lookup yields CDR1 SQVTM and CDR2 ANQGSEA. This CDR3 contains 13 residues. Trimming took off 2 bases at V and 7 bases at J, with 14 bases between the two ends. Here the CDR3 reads CSVETGHDSEAFF. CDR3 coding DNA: TGCAGCGTTGAAACGGGTCATGACAGTGAAGCTTTCTTT.

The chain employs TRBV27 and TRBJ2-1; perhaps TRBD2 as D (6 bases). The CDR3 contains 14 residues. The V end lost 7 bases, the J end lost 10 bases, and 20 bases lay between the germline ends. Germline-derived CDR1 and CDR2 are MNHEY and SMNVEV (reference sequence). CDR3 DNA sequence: TGTGCCAGCAATCAGGATTGGGGAGGTGGGGAGCAGTTCTTC. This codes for CASNQDWGGGEQFF.

CDR3 sequence reads: CASSQDRLQPQHF. Written as DNA, the CDR3 is TGTGCCAGCTCGCAAGACAGACTTCAGCCCCAGCATTTT. The V gene is TRBV27, the J gene TRBJ1-5; TRBD1 might be the D (5 bases). Germline V gives CDR1 MNHEY, CDR2 SMNVEV (reference sequence). This CDR3 contains 13 residues. Trimming removed 8 bases from V and 6 bases from J, with 14 bases in between.